This TCR beta chain is drawn from a study of early T cells in non-severe SARS-CoV-2 infection. This clonotype occurred a few times. The length of the CDR3 is 13 residues. Trimming stripped 4 bases from V and 5 bases from J, with 9 bases between. Germline V gene lookup returns CDR1 SEHNR and CDR2 FQNEAQ (reference sequence). Each CDR3 protein is one row after TCRdb ran MiXCR on the 5' RACE reads. The top ten clones hold around 1.5% of a sample with tens of thousands of distinct CDR3 sequences, around an eighth of them seen once. The source material was whole blood, sampled at baseline. The TCR sequence derives from an adult who was a healthcare worker with PCR-confirmed SARS-CoV-2 infection or an uninfected control (not recorded which). The rearrangement links TRBV7-9 to TRBJ2-1; TRBD1 is a possible D gene (6 bases). The CDR3 sequence is CASSSRQDNEQFF. In nucleotides, the CDR3 is TGTGCCAGCAGCTCTAGACAGGACAATGAGCAGTTCTTC.